This T cell receptor beta chain appears in the sequencing data of a study of blood T cells in healthy people across ages. The people who gave samples were healthy Caucasians from Russia, aged about 6 to 95. The authors extracted at least 5 micrograms of total RNA per sample. This CDR3 region has 14 residues. Germline values: CDR1 SGHRS, CDR2 YFSETQ. V lost 3 bases, J lost 4 bases, and 13 bases lay in between. Together with a sample-barcoded 5' primer, a J-beta primer mix was included in a second PCR lasting roughly 6 to 12 cycles. One entry per CDR3 protein results from TCRdb running MiXCR on the 5' RACE reads. This table holds about 1.5 million distinct CDR3 sequences, about 43% found once. Study-wide findings and caveats: Estimates of total diversity, which came from one million sequenced T cells, were considered to be underestimates. Donor CMV status was unknown, possibly confounding expanded clonotype changes.

A remark on this clonotype: Its antigen is undetermined.

The chain links TRBV5-1 to TRBJ1-1, with no clear D. This receptor was taken from a woman aged 18-35 years in good health. The sequenced material came from blood. The CDR3 DNA reads TGCGCCAGCAGCTCCCTTACCCATGCCACTGAAGCTTTCTTT. This gives the protein CASSSLTHATEAFF.